A selection of T cell receptor beta chains follows, all from one sample in a study of identical twins. TCRdb called the 5' RACE reads again in MiXCR, with one record for every CDR3 protein. The table includes under 500,000 distinct CDR3 sequences, more than 13% detected once. These data also featured in a second study, about yellow fever vaccine responses in identical twins.

The sample was CD4+ T cells sorted from blood. These receptor sequences come from a woman aged 18 to 35 in good health. The CDR3 runs from the conserved cysteine through the conserved F or W. The order of the fields is V gene, J gene, clone size, D gene, CDR3 DNA, CDR3 protein. A D gene is named only where the DNA matches it firmly. Clone size, where shown, is once, few, many, or a class for clones that have expanded.

>TRBV11-2|TRBJ2-6|few|TRBD2
TGTGCCAGCAGCTTATTGCGGGGGTTCGATGCTGGGGCCAACGTCCTGACTTTC
CASSLLRGFDAGANVLTF
>TRBV18|TRBJ2-7|few|TRBD2
TGTGCCAGCTCACCACCGGGACTAGCGGGCCCAGAGCAGTACTTC
CASSPPGLAGPEQYF
>TRBV6-5|TRBJ1-6|many|-
TGTGCCAGCACGTTCCGTGGAGGGGGAGACTCCTATAATTCACCCCTCCACTTT
CASTFRGGGDSYNSPLHF
>TRBV28|TRBJ1-5|-|TRBD1
TGTGCCAGCAGCCAGACAGGGGGCGTCCAGCCCCAGCATTTT
CASSQTGGVQPQHF
>TRBV14|TRBJ1-1|-|-
TGTGCCAGCAGCCGCTATAATCGGGGGGGAACTGAAGCTTTCTTT
CASSRYNRGGTEAFF
>TRBV20-1|TRBJ1-2|many|-
TGCAGTGCCAAAGAGGACGGACCTTATGGCTACACCTTC
CSAKEDGPYGYTF
>TRBV2|TRBJ2-1|-|TRBD2
TGTGCCTGCAGTACCGGGACTAGCGGGACCATTAGGGGCAATGAGCAGTTCTTC
CACSTGTSGTIRGNEQFF
>TRBV3-1|TRBJ1-1|few|TRBD1
TGTGCCAGCAGCGCCCCAGGGGGCACTGAAGCTTTCTTT
CASSAPGGTEAFF
>TRBV7-9|TRBJ2-7|-|-
TGTGCCAGCAGTCCAGACTTGATCTCCTACGAGCAGTACTTC
CASSPDLISYEQYF
>TRBV20-1|TRBJ2-5|-|-
TGCAGTGCTAGAATGGAACAGGGAGAGACCCAGTACTTC
CSARMEQGETQYF
>TRBV7-9|TRBJ1-1|few|-
TGTGCCAGCAGCTTAATGGGAAAGGGCTCGGGCACTGAAGCTTTCTTT
CASSLMGKGSGTEAFF
>TRBV14|TRBJ2-1|-|TRBD2
TGTGCCAGCAGCCCCCCTGCTAAGCTAGCGGGGAAATCCTACAATGAGCAGTTCTTC
CASSPPAKLAGKSYNEQFF
>TRBV28|TRBJ1-5|-|-
TGTGCCAGCACCTCCCTGAAGGGGGGAACTCAGCCCCAGCATTTT
CASTSLKGGTQPQHF
>TRBV5-1|TRBJ2-5|-|TRBD2
TGCGCCAGCAGACTCCGCGGACTAGCGGGACCCCAAGAGACCCAGTACTTC
CASRLRGLAGPQETQYF
>TRBV20-1|TRBJ2-7|many|TRBD2
TGCAGTGCTAGGGGAGCGGGAGTCGGGGGGGAGCAGTACTTC
CSARGAGVGGEQYF
>TRBV12-3/TRBV12-4|TRBJ2-7|many|TRBD2
TGTGCCAGCAGCCGGACTAGCGGGAGGTACGAGCAGTACTTC
CASSRTSGRYEQYF
>TRBV6-4|TRBJ2-5|-|-
TGTGCCAGCAGCCAACCGGGACACCTACAAGAGACCCAGTACTTC
CASSQPGHLQETQYF
>TRBV5-1|TRBJ2-3|few|-
TGCGCCAGCAGCTCAACGGGGGCTCCAGATACGCAGTATTTT
CASSSTGAPDTQYF
>TRBV4-3|TRBJ1-1|few|-
TGCGCCAGCAGCCAAGTTCTTTTGGGAACTGAAGCTTTCTTT
CASSQVLLGTEAFF
>TRBV19|TRBJ1-1|few|-
TGTGCCAGTCTTGTTAGATCGGGAGCTGAAGCTTTCTTT
CASLVRSGAEAFF
>TRBV29-1|TRBJ2-1|-|-
TGCAGCGTTGGCCTCCGGGACTTCAGCTACAATGAGCAGTTCTTC
CSVGLRDFSYNEQFF
>TRBV7-6|TRBJ2-1|-|-
TGTGCCAGCAGCTTACAGGGAACTCAAACTCACAATGAGCAGTTCTTC
CASSLQGTQTHNEQFF
>TRBV3-1|TRBJ1-6|few|-
TGTGCCAGCAGCCAAGGCGCAGGGAGGTCCTATAATTCACCCCTCCACTTT
CASSQGAGRSYNSPLHF
>TRBV29-1|TRBJ1-2|few|-
TGCAGCGTTGAAAAGGTTGGTGGCTACACCTTC
CSVEKVGGYTF
>TRBV2|TRBJ1-1|many|TRBD1
TGTGCCAGCAGTGAAAGCAGGGGGAAAGCTTTCTTT
CASSESRGKAFF
>TRBV9|TRBJ2-2|-|-
TGTGCCAGCAGCGTTACCGGAACTAACACCGGGGAGCTGTTTTTT
CASSVTGTNTGELFF
>TRBV29-1|TRBJ1-2|-|-
TGCAGCGAGCCAGGACAGAGAAAAACCTATGGCTACACCTTC
CSEPGQRKTYGYTF
>TRBV29-1|TRBJ2-1|-|TRBD2
TGCAGCGTTGTAGCCCGGACTAGCGGGAGCCATGAGCAGTTCTTC
CSVVARTSGSHEQFF
>TRBV7-8|TRBJ2-3|-|TRBD2
TGTGCCAGCAGCCCAGCGGGTAGCGGGGGGCCCACAGATACGCAGTATTTT
CASSPAGSGGPTDTQYF
>TRBV29-1|TRBJ2-3|few|-
TGCAGCGTTTGGTCTAGCACAGATACGCAGTATTTT
CSVWSSTDTQYF
>TRBV4-2|TRBJ2-1|few|TRBD2
TGTGCCAGCAGCCAAGATCCTTCTAGCGGGGGGGCTAGAGAGCAGTTCTTC
CASSQDPSSGGAREQFF
>TRBV4-2|TRBJ2-2|many|TRBD2
TGTGCCAGCAGCCAGAGGGCCATAAGACTAGCGGACACCGGGGAGCTGTTTTTT
CASSQRAIRLADTGELFF
>TRBV5-1|TRBJ2-7|many|-
TGCGCCAGCAGCTTGGAGGGGCAGGGCGGCTACGAGCAGTACTTC
CASSLEGQGGYEQYF
>TRBV5-3|TRBJ2-2|-|-
TGTGCCAGAAGCTCTACGACCAGACCCGGGGAGCTGTTTTTT
CARSSTTRPGELFF
>TRBV2|TRBJ2-2|few|-
TGTGCCAGCAGTTTGGGGGGTCGTACCGGGGAGCTGTTTTTT
CASSLGGRTGELFF
>TRBV7-2|TRBJ2-7|few|-
TGTGCCAGCAGCACGACGTGGGGACACGCTTACGAGCAGTACTTC
CASSTTWGHAYEQYF
>TRBV6-5|TRBJ2-5|few|-
TGTGCCAGCAGTTACTCGGCTAGCAGTATAGGAGAGACCCAGTACTTC
CASSYSASSIGETQYF
>TRBV5-1|TRBJ2-3|-|TRBD1
TGCGCCAGCAGCACAGACAGGGGAAACACAGATACGCAGTATTTT
CASSTDRGNTDTQYF
>TRBV20-1|TRBJ1-5|-|TRBD1
TGCAGTGCGATCGACAGGGGGAATCAGCCCCAGCATTTT
CSAIDRGNQPQHF
>TRBV7-8|TRBJ2-5|many|-
TGTGCCAGCAGATACAGGGTGGGGCAAGAGACCCAGTACTTC
CASRYRVGQETQYF
>TRBV19|TRBJ2-1|few|-
TGTGCCAGTAGTATCCGTCTAGCCGGTGGCTACAATGAGCAGTTCTTC
CASSIRLAGGYNEQFF
>TRBV10-3|TRBJ2-5|many|TRBD2
TGTGCCATCAGAATGGGACTAGCGGGTTCCCAAGAGACCCAGTACTTC
CAIRMGLAGSQETQYF
>TRBV7-8|TRBJ2-5|few|-
TGTGCCAGCAGCTTTGTTAGGTCCCTCGGGGGAGAGACCCAGTACTTC
CASSFVRSLGGETQYF
>TRBV4-1|TRBJ2-1|-|TRBD2
TGCGCCAGCAGCCTACGATCGGGACTAGCGGGGAATGAGCAGTTCTTC
CASSLRSGLAGNEQFF
>TRBV11-2|TRBJ1-1|few|-
TGTGCCAGCAGCTTAGATTGGGTCGCTGAAGCTTTCTTT
CASSLDWVAEAFF
>TRBV4-3|TRBJ2-3|-|TRBD1
TGCGCCAGCAGCCACCGACGGACAGGGGGCAGTATAGGGGATACGCAGTATTTT
CASSHRRTGGSIGDTQYF
>TRBV4-2|TRBJ1-4|-|-
TGTGCCAGCAGCCAACGATTGGTCGCTGAAAAACTGTTTTTT
CASSQRLVAEKLFF
>TRBV9|TRBJ2-5|-|TRBD2
TGTGCCAGCAGCGAGGGACTAGCGGGGGGGTACCAAGAGACCCAGTACTTC
CASSEGLAGGYQETQYF
>TRBV20-1|TRBJ2-1|few|-
TGCAGTGCTCTTCAGGGTTCGGCCTACAATGAGCAGTTCTTC
CSALQGSAYNEQFF
>TRBV25-1|TRBJ2-7|-|-
TGTGCCAGCAGTGGGACTCCTTGGGGGCAGTACTTC
CASSGTPWGQYF
>TRBV27|TRBJ1-5|-|-
TGTGCCAGCAGGTCTCTTGGGGGCGACAGTCAGCCCCAGCATTTT
CASRSLGGDSQPQHF
>TRBV4-2|TRBJ1-1|-|-
TGTGCCAGCGGAACACAGGGGAACACTGAAGCTTTCTTT
CASGTQGNTEAFF
>TRBV5-1|TRBJ2-1|many|TRBD1
TGCGCCAGCAGCCAGGGACAGGGCTTCTACAATGAGCAGTTCTTC
CASSQGQGFYNEQFF
>TRBV5-6|TRBJ2-7|-|-
TGTGCCAGCAGCTTGGGCAGAAACTACGAGCAGTACTTC
CASSLGRNYEQYF
>TRBV4-3|TRBJ2-1|few|-
TGCGCCAGCAGCCCGATAGCGGAACTTTACAACAATGAGCAGTTCTTC
CASSPIAELYNNEQFF
>TRBV7-8|TRBJ2-2|many|-
TGTGCCAGCCGGTCGGATTACACCGGGGAGCTGTTTTTT
CASRSDYTGELFF
>TRBV18|TRBJ2-1|many|-
TGTGCCAGCTCACCCCTAGACAATGAGCAGTTCTTC
CASSPLDNEQFF
>TRBV12-3/TRBV12-4|TRBJ2-5|few|-
TGTGCCAGCGCCACTACTAGGGGCCAAGAGACCCAGTACTTC
CASATTRGQETQYF
>TRBV6-1|TRBJ1-5|-|-
TGTGCCAGCATGGTTCAGGATGGTTTGGATCAGCCCCAGCATTTT
CASMVQDGLDQPQHF
>TRBV29-1|TRBJ2-7|many|-
TGCAGCGTTGAGGGCAGCGGAGGTTACGAGCAGTACTTC
CSVEGSGGYEQYF